Below are 24 T cell receptor beta chains sequenced from a single sample in a study of T cell repertoires in cytomegalovirus infection. Each CDR3 protein gets one entry after TCRdb re-called the reads with MiXCR. In the table there are hundreds of thousands of distinct CDR3 sequences, roughly 33% of which are singletons. No cognate antigen is known for these TCRs. The specimen comprised cultured PBMCs, sampled from culture after CMV antigen stimulation. These receptor sequences come from a human donor in good health (CMV status not recorded). Some clones in this sample may be carry-over from other donors' samples.

This clonotype was counted a few times. The chain combines TRBV7-2 with TRBJ2-7; 9 bases map to TRBD2. The CDR3 is 16 amino acids. Germline V CDR1 and CDR2: SGHTA, FQGNSA. Germline trimming cut 4 bases from V and 9 bases from J; bases unmatched to any gene: 16. The chain's CDR3 is CASSSTGGAGGPGQYF. The DNA of the CDR3 is TGTGCCAGCAGCTCTACTGGGGGGGCGGGAGGGCCGGGGCAGTACTTC.

V usage is TRBV4-1 and J usage is TRBJ1-2; D is perhaps TRBD1 (5 bases). CDR1 and CDR2 from the germline V gene are MGHRA and YSYEKL. There are 16 residues in the CDR3. Between the trimmed V and J ends, which lost 4 bases and 2 bases, there was a span of 17 bases. In DNA, the CDR3 is TGCGCCAGCAGCCGCGTCCGCCAGGGTGTGAACTATGGCTACACCTTC. Residues: CASSRVRQGVNYGYTF.

The chain combines TRBV11-2 with TRBJ2-3; D remains ambiguous. V lost 5 bases and J 0 bases, leaving 12 bases between the germline ends. Per germline, CDR1 SGHAT and CDR2 FQNNGV. This CDR3 is built from 15 residues. CDR3 residues: CASSASSGSTDTQYF. The CDR3 region has the DNA TGTGCCAGCAGCGCGTCGTCCGGGAGCACAGATACGCAGTATTTT.

In this sample, this clonotype turned up a few times. This chain joins TRBV6-6 and TRBJ2-1, with D possibly being TRBD1 or TRBD2 (5 bases each). The CDR3 loop spans 14 amino acids. CDR1 is MNHNY and CDR2 is SVGAGI in the germline V gene (reference sequence). The V end lost 2 bases, the J end lost 4 bases, and 9 bases lay between the germline ends. CDR3 residues: CASSYRDRYNEQFF. The CDR3 coding sequence is TGTGCCAGCAGTTACCGGGACCGATACAATGAGCAGTTCTTC.

This clonotype was seen just once. The chain links TRBV25-1 to TRBJ2-3; 7 positions agree with TRBD1. Losses at the gene ends were 7 bases for V and 0 bases for J; bases not matched to a gene: 10. The CDR3 covers 16 residues. Germline assignment: CDR1 MGHDK and CDR2 SYGVNS. In DNA form, the CDR3 reads TGTGCCAGCAACGGACAGGAAAAAACTAGCACAGATACGCAGTATTTT. Translated: CASNGQEKTSTDTQYF.

This clonotype was seen only a few times. The chain is built from TRBV27 and TRBJ1-6; maybe TRBD1 (6 bases). The CDR3 runs 17 residues. Germline values: CDR1 MNHEY, CDR2 SMNVEV (reference sequence). Trimming removed 3 bases from V and 4 bases from J, with 16 bases in between. CDR3 nucleotides: TGTGCCAGCAGTTTGGTGCAGGGGCGGACATATAATTCACCCCTCCACTTT. Its protein is CASSLVQGRTYNSPLHF.

The chain joins TRBV7-2 to TRBJ1-3, with D unclear. The length of the CDR3 is 15 residues. Trimming shortened V by 5 bases and J by 0 bases, and 11 bases separated the two germline ends. Germline lookup yields CDR1 SGHTA and CDR2 FQGNSA. CDR3 sequence reads: CASSNTHSSGNTIYF. CDR3 nucleotides: TGTGCCAGCAGCAACACCCACAGCTCTGGAAACACCATATATTTT.

The chain couples TRBV7-6 to TRBJ2-2; D is perhaps TRBD2 (5 bases). V was shortened by 5 bases and J by 1 base, with 14 bases between the two germline ends. The CDR3 has 16 residues. Germline V CDR1 and CDR2: SGHVS, FNYEAQ. The CDR3 is CASSKLPAVNTGELFF. Written as DNA, the CDR3 is TGTGCCAGCAGCAAACTTCCAGCGGTGAACACCGGGGAGCTGTTTTTT. The whole variable domain, filled in from reference TRBV7-6 and TRBJ2-2, reads GAGVSQSPRYKVTKRGQDVALRCDPISGHVSLYWYRQALGQGPEFLTYFNYEAQQDKSGLPNDRFSAERPEGSISTLTIQRTEQRDSAMYRCASSKLPAVNTGELFFGEGSRLTVL.

This clonotype was detected a few times. This chain connects TRBV7-6 to TRBJ2-7; D is unresolved. From germline, CDR1 is SGHVS and CDR2 FNYEAQ. V dropped 1 base and J dropped 6 bases, with 7 bases sitting between them. The CDR3 covers 12 residues. The CDR3 sequence is CASSLEDFEQYF. The CDR3 DNA is TGTGCCAGCAGCTTAGAGGATTTCGAGCAGTACTTC.

V and J are TRBV27 and TRBJ1-4, with a tentative D call TRBD1 (6 bases). Germline CDR1 reads MNHEY; CDR2 reads SMNVEV (reference sequence). Trimming cost V 5 bases and J 7 bases, with 29 bases left between them. The CDR3 loop spans 19 amino acids. Here the CDR3 DNA reads TGTGCCAGCAGTCTAGTTGGGGGATTAGGGGGGCCCCTGGGTGAAAAACTGTTTTTT. Amino acid sequence: CASSLVGGLGGPLGEKLFF.

The chain couples TRBV24-1 to TRBJ2-2; D not resolved. V was trimmed by 1 base and J by 7 bases, leaving 12 bases between them. Germline lookup yields CDR1 KGHDR and CDR2 SFDVKD. The CDR3 consists of 15 residues. CDR3 bases: TGTGCCACCAGTGATTTTACGGGCGACGGCGGGGAGCTGTTTTTT. This encodes CATSDFTGDGGELFF.

The chain recombines TRBV2 with TRBJ2-3, with TRBD2 matching 7 bases. Germline CDR1 reads SNHLY; CDR2 reads FYNNEI. The CDR3 consists of 16 residues. Trimming at V came to 4 bases and at J to 4 bases, leaving 11 bases not matched to a gene. CDR3 DNA: TGTGCCAGCAGTGTCCCGAGCGGGGAGCTCTCAGATACGCAGTATTTT. It is translated as CASSVPSGELSDTQYF.

This clonotype was seen a few times. The chain employs TRBV4-1 and TRBJ1-2; D is perhaps TRBD1 (5 bases). V lost 0 bases and J 4 bases, leaving 12 bases between the germline ends. The CDR3 is 15 residues long. Germline V gene lookup returns CDR1 MGHRA and CDR2 YSYEKL. The CDR3 coding sequence is TGCGCCAGCAGCCAAGAAGGGGACGCTCTCTATGGCTACACCTTC. Its protein is CASSQEGDALYGYTF.

In this sample, this clonotype turned up many times. The chain uses TRBV7-2 and TRBJ2-7; 13 bases are shared with TRBD2. The CDR3 has 17 amino acids. J gave up 0 bases and V 3 bases, and 5 bases lay outside the gene matches. Germline CDR1 reads SGHTA; CDR2 reads FQGNSA. The CDR3 protein is CASSLGLAGPDSYEQYF. The CDR3 DNA is TGTGCCAGCAGCTTGGGACTAGCGGGACCCGACTCCTACGAGCAGTACTTC.

This clonotype was seen many times. The genes are TRBV6-1 and TRBJ2-7; TRBD2 is a possible D gene (6 bases). Per the germline V gene, CDR1 is MNHNS and CDR2 is SASEGT. The CDR3 totals 17 residues. V dropped 0 bases and J dropped 0 bases, with 15 bases sitting between them. The CDR3 DNA follows: TGTGCCAGCAGTGAAGCCCCCACTCGACTAGGCTCCTACGAGCAGTACTTC. The encoded protein is CASSEAPTRLGSYEQYF.

This clonotype was seen only a few times. The chain employs TRBV6-1 and TRBJ2-7, with 11 bases matching TRBD2. V shed 6 bases, J shed 2 bases, and the junction held 6 bases outside the gene matches. The CDR3 spans 15 residues. CDR1 and CDR2 from the germline V gene are MNHNS and SASEGT. CDR3 sequence (DNA): TGTGCCAGCAGGATAGGGACTAGCGGAGCCTACGAGCAGTACTTC. Translation: CASRIGTSGAYEQYF.

The J gene is TRBJ1-1, the V gene TRBV12-3 or TRBV12-4; D call uncertain. CDR3 length: 13 amino acids. Trimming removed 6 bases at V and 3 bases at J, with 11 bases between. The DNA for the CDR3 is TGTGCCAGCAGCCCTAGAGGCTACACTGAAGCTTTCTTT. It is translated as CASSPRGYTEAFF.

This clonotype occurred a few times. The gene calls are TRBV15 and TRBJ2-7; the D gene is possibly TRBD1 (5 bases). The V and J ends lost 0 bases and 4 bases respectively, with 13 bases between them. The CDR3 is 15 residues long. Looked up from germline, CDR1 is LNHNV and CDR2 is YYDKDF (reference sequence). The CDR3 DNA reads as TGTGCCACCAGCAGAGAAGGACACTCTGGTTACGAGCAGTACTTC. This gives the protein CATSREGHSGYEQYF. The whole variable domain, remainder taken from reference TRBV15 and TRBJ2-7, is DAMVIQNPRYQVTQFGKPVTLSCSQTLNHNVMYWYQQKSSQAPKLLFHYYDKDFNNEADTPDNFQSRRPNTSFCFLDIRSPGLGDTAMYLCATSREGHSGYEQYFGPGTRLTVT.

This clonotype came up a few times. CDR3 in amino acids: CASSLRRQIFGNTIYF. The CDR3 DNA reads as TGTGCCAGCAGTTTAAGAAGGCAGATCTTTGGAAACACCATATATTTT. The chain is built from TRBV12-3 or TRBV12-4 and TRBJ1-3, with D hard to call. V lost 2 bases and J 3 bases, leaving 14 bases between the germline ends. There are 16 residues in the CDR3.

This clonotype was recorded a few times. The chain is built from TRBV7-2 and TRBJ2-1; D possibly uses TRBD1 or TRBD2 (5 bases each). CDR1 and CDR2 from the germline V gene are SGHTA and FQGNSA. Trimming stripped 5 bases from V and 16 bases from J, with 21 bases between. There are 13 residues in the CDR3. The CDR3 loop is CASSPPGRGDGFF. The CDR3 nucleotides are TGTGCCAGCAGCCCGCCAGGGAGAGGAGATGGATTCTTC.

The J gene is TRBJ2-2, the V gene TRBV11-2; D call uncertain. Per the germline V gene, CDR1 is SGHAT and CDR2 is FQNNGV. Trimming took 3 bases from V and 0 from J, leaving 8 bases between them. The CDR3 contains 15 residues. CDR3 nucleotides: TGTGCCAGCAGCTTTTCCAATACGAACACCGGGGAGCTGTTTTTT. Encoded protein: CASSFSNTNTGELFF. Looking up the rest from reference TRBV11-2 and TRBJ2-2 gives the full variable domain: EAGVAQSPRYKIIEKRQSVAFWCNPISGHATLYWYQQILGQGPKLLIQFQNNGVVDDSQLPKDRFSAERLKGVDSTLKIQPAKLEDSAVYLCASSFSNTNTGELFFGEGSRLTVL.

This clonotype was recorded only once. This may stem from a read error, because a much larger clone lies one nucleotide away. This chain connects TRBV7-8 to TRBJ2-5; no reliable D call. The CDR3 sequence is 15 residues long. CDR1 and CDR2 from the germline V gene are SGHVS and FQNEAQ. V shed 8 bases and J shed 3 bases, with 19 bases lying between them. As DNA, the CDR3 is TGTGCCAGCGGCCAAAAACGCCTAGTGAAAGAGACCCAGTACTTC. As protein: CASGQKRLVKETQYF. Filled out from reference TRBV7-8 and TRBJ2-5, the complete variable domain reads GAGVSQSPRYKVAKRGQDVALRCDPISGHVSLFWYQQALGQGPEFLTYFQNEAQLDKSGLPSDRFFAERPEGSVSTLKIQRTQQEDSAVYLCASGQKRLVKETQYFGPGTRLLVL.

The chain combines TRBV5-6 with TRBJ2-5; D possibly corresponds to TRBD2 (6 bases). This CDR3 is built from 12 residues. Trimming took 4 bases from V and 7 from J, leaving 11 bases between them. Per germline, CDR1 SGHDT and CDR2 YYEEEE. Written as DNA, the CDR3 is TGTGCCAGCAGCCGGTGGCGGGGGACCCAGTACTTC. Translating it yields CASSRWRGTQYF.

There are a few counts of this clonotype. This chain joins TRBV6-5 and TRBJ2-7, with TRBD2 identical over 9 bases. The germline V gene has CDR1 MNHEY and CDR2 SVGAGI. J was trimmed by 2 bases and V by 5 bases; bases with no gene match: 10. CDR3 length: 16 amino acids. CDR3 DNA: TGTGCCAGCAGTCCTAGGGTAGCGGGAGCCCCCTACGAGCAGTACTTC. Translation: CASSPRVAGAPYEQYF.